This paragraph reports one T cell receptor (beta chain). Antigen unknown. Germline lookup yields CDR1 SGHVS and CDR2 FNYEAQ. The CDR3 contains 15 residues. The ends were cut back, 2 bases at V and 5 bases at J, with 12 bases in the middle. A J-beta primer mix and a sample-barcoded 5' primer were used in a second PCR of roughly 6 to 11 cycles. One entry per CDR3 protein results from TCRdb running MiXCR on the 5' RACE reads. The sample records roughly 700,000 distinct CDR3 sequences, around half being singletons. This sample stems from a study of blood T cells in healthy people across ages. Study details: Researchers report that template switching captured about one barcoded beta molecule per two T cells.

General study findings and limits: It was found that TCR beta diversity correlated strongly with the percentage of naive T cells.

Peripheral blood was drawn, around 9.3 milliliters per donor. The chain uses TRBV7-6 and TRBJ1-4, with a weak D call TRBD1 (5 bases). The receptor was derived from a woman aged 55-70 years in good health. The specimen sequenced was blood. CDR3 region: CASSLSRDRNEKLFF. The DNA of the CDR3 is TGTGCCAGCAGCTTAAGTCGGGACCGAAATGAAAAACTGTTTTTT.